The rows below give T cell receptor beta chains drawn from one sample of a study of shared clonotypes between healthy human individuals. Data came from immunoSEQ multiplex PCR; TCRdb stores just in-frame clones and leaves some out. The sample has approximately 480,000 clones; around 79% are singletons. Sequenced input: PBMCs. The receptors here all came from a woman aged 40 to 49 in good health. Some clones in this sample may be carry-over from other donors' samples. Each CDR3 is given with its conserved first and last residue. A D gene is named only where the DNA matches it firmly. Size values are once, few and many counts, or a class for expanded clones, and some rows have none.

J: TRBJ2-7
V: TRBV28
D: TRBD2
length: 15
size: -
CDR3: CASTPLAGAPYEQYF

J: TRBJ1-4
V: TRBV30
D: TRBD1
length: 16
size: -
CDR3: CAWSPYRGWSNEKLFF

J: TRBJ1-5
V: TRBV5-4
D: -
length: 12
size: -
CDR3: CASSLDSQPQHF

J: TRBJ2-4
V: TRBV7-9
D: -
length: 15
size: once
CDR3: CASSLDLAPKNIQYF

J: TRBJ1-5
V: TRBV6-1
D: TRBD1
length: 16
size: -
CDR3: CASSDLTGGSNQPQHF

J: TRBJ2-7
V: TRBV7-2
D: TRBD1
length: 14
size: -
CDR3: CASSTRTGGYEQYF

J: TRBJ2-1
V: TRBV30
D: -
length: 13
size: -
CDR3: CAWSDNTYNEQFF

J: TRBJ1-5
V: TRBV6-6
D: -
length: 16
size: -
CDR3: CASKIRDTLSNQPQHF

J: TRBJ1-1
V: TRBV7-9
D: -
length: 13
size: once
CDR3: CASSLIGDTEAFF

J: TRBJ2-1
V: TRBV25-1
D: TRBD2
length: 14
size: many
CDR3: CASSLAGREGEQFF

J: TRBJ2-6
V: TRBV5-4
D: -
length: 15
size: once
CDR3: CASSLDGSGANVLTF

J: TRBJ2-2
V: TRBV19
D: TRBD2
length: 16
size: -
CDR3: CASSGTSGRGNGELFF

J: TRBJ2-7
V: TRBV28
D: -
length: 14
size: -
CDR3: CASSLQAETYEQYF

J: TRBJ2-3
V: TRBV4-2
D: TRBD2
length: 14
size: few
CDR3: CASSSRTSSDTQYF

J: TRBJ2-5
V: TRBV28
D: -
length: 11
size: -
CDR3: CASSPRETQYF

J: TRBJ1-4
V: TRBV18
D: -
length: 13
size: -
CDR3: CASSPGRNEKLFF

J: TRBJ2-3
V: TRBV7-9
D: -
length: 12
size: -
CDR3: CASRGPTDTQYF

J: TRBJ1-5
V: TRBV19
D: TRBD1
length: 15
size: -
CDR3: CASSRSGQENQPQHF

J: TRBJ1-1
V: TRBV5-1
D: -
length: 13
size: -
CDR3: CASSLSGGEKAFF

J: TRBJ1-4
V: TRBV30
D: -
length: 15
size: -
CDR3: CAWSVGAQGNEKLFF

J: TRBJ2-3
V: TRBV19
D: TRBD1
length: 14
size: once
CDR3: CASKRTGAGDTQYF

J: TRBJ2-5
V: TRBV5-1
D: -
length: 15
size: -
CDR3: CASSLVLGTGETQYF

J: TRBJ2-1
V: TRBV11-2
D: TRBD2
length: 16
size: -
CDR3: CASRFPGLAGYNEQFF

J: TRBJ2-7
V: TRBV7-2
D: -
length: 15
size: -
CDR3: CASSFGQSISYEQYF

J: TRBJ1-2
V: TRBV19
D: -
length: 14
size: many
CDR3: CASTARGGDGGYTF

J: TRBJ1-1
V: TRBV5-4
D: -
length: 13
size: once
CDR3: CASSKQSNTEAFF

J: TRBJ1-2
V: TRBV27
D: TRBD1
length: 15
size: -
CDR3: CASSWGDSSLGGYTF

J: TRBJ2-7
V: TRBV27
D: TRBD1
length: 14
size: -
CDR3: CASSRQGSAYEQYF

J: TRBJ2-3
V: TRBV21-1
D: -
length: 15
size: -
CDR3: CASSLMDSHTDTQYF

J: TRBJ2-4
V: TRBV7-6
D: -
length: 13
size: -
CDR3: CASSPVGAGIQYF

J: TRBJ2-5
V: TRBV7-6
D: -
length: 12
size: -
CDR3: CASSGVGETQYF

J: TRBJ2-7
V: TRBV15
D: -
length: 17
size: -
CDR3: CATSRVGGTARYYEQYF

J: TRBJ2-2
V: TRBV9
D: -
length: 13
size: -
CDR3: CASSVDRAGELFF

J: TRBJ1-5
V: TRBV19
D: TRBD1
length: 14
size: -
CDR3: CASSGTGGDQPQHF

J: TRBJ2-1
V: TRBV30
D: -
length: 17
size: -
CDR3: CASGANPSVSSYNEQFF

J: TRBJ1-2
V: TRBV5-1
D: -
length: 12
size: many
CDR3: CASSLANYGYTF

J: TRBJ2-1
V: TRBV7-3
D: -
length: 16
size: -
CDR3: CASSSNGGKIYNEQFF

J: TRBJ2-7
V: TRBV6-6
D: -
length: 11
size: -
CDR3: CASSYNRDWNF

J: TRBJ2-7
V: TRBV5-1
D: TRBD1
length: 13
size: few
CDR3: CASSDRQGYEQYF

J: TRBJ2-2
V: TRBV5-1
D: -
length: 15
size: once
CDR3: CASKEAADLTGELFF

J: TRBJ2-1
V: TRBV7-2
D: TRBD1
length: 15
size: once
CDR3: CASSSSGQTYNEQFF

J: TRBJ1-2
V: TRBV14
D: -
length: 13
size: -
CDR3: CASSPTSNYGYTF

J: TRBJ2-2
V: TRBV10-3
D: -
length: 14
size: -
CDR3: CAIRAGTNTGELFF

J: -
V: TRBV4-3
D: -
length: 16
size: once
CDR3: CASSQDGTGAQYEQYF

J: TRBJ2-7
V: TRBV4-3
D: -
length: 13
size: -
CDR3: CASSPGLVYEQYF

J: TRBJ1-2
V: TRBV28
D: TRBD1
length: 15
size: -
CDR3: CASSSTGTAAYGYTF

J: TRBJ2-1
V: TRBV7-6
D: TRBD2
length: 17
size: -
CDR3: CASSFLPPSGGYNEQFF

J: TRBJ1-1
V: TRBV6-1
D: -
length: 14
size: -
CDR3: CASSQPSADTEAFF

J: TRBJ1-1
V: TRBV2
D: -
length: 16
size: medium-sized
CDR3: CASSEGRGSQPTEAFF

J: TRBJ1-2
V: TRBV19
D: -
length: 13
size: -
CDR3: CASARRGPQGYTF

J: TRBJ1-2
V: TRBV2
D: TRBD1
length: 15
size: -
CDR3: CASGGPGQPGSGYTF

J: TRBJ2-3
V: TRBV7-9
D: -
length: 12
size: -
CDR3: CASSHDWDTQYF

J: TRBJ2-7
V: TRBV10-3
D: TRBD1
length: 15
size: -
CDR3: CASRDPGTGDYEQYF